The rows below give T cell receptor beta chains drawn from one sample of a study of T cell changes during pregnancy in multiple sclerosis. TCRdb's copy holds only in-frame clones and misses some; the assay was immunoSEQ multiplex PCR. The sample consists of roughly 29,000 clones, 75% to 90% of them appearing once. Sequenced here: CD4+ T cells from peripheral blood mononuclear cells, sampled in the first trimester of pregnancy. These receptors were taken from a female donor in good health, enrolled as a control in a pregnancy study. The CDR3 runs from the conserved cysteine through the conserved F or W. Each record gives: J gene, V gene, CDR3 protein.

>TRBJ1-1|TRBV6-4
CASSAESRGHTEAFF
>TRBJ1-5|TRBV7-8
CASSLAYGLEGRDQPQHF
>TRBJ2-7|TRBV5-4
CAGQAQGSYEQYF
>TRBJ2-2|TRBV28
CASSMDRGGQGFTGELFF
>TRBJ2-1|TRBV18
CASSLAGHERDEQFF
>TRBJ1-2|TRBV27
CASGGGTGGYTF
>TRBJ1-6|TRBV28
CASRAGQGNSPLHF
>TRBJ2-7|TRBV7-2
CASSSTGTYEQYF
>TRBJ2-7|TRBV7-9
CASSAARSGGRYEQYF
>TRBJ1-2|TRBV7-9
CASSFREYGYTF
>TRBJ2-5|TRBV27
CASRSTGVKETQYF
>TRBJ1-1|TRBV6-5
CASTQPGPNTEAFF
>TRBJ2-5|TRBV19
CASSSRGGSETQYF
>TRBJ1-6|TRBV7-8
CASRRGQGNSPLHF
>TRBJ1-1|TRBV28
CASSEPGGYGMNTEAFF
>TRBJ2-5|TRBV4-1
CASSQDPPGMETQYF
>TRBJ2-5|TRBV30
CAWGGQTQKTQYF
>TRBJ1-3|TRBV27
CASSLQFFSGNTIYF
>TRBJ2-5|TRBV7-9
CASSLAGGSETQYF
>TRBJ2-1|TRBV7-9
CASSSFLKGPGNEQFF
>TRBJ2-7|TRBV5-1
CASSLEAGALSYEQYF
>TRBJ1-6|TRBV27
CASSWGTGNSPLHF
>TRBJ2-5|TRBV10-2
CAIGGGETQYF
>TRBJ2-5|TRBV9
CASSPPRGRETQYF
>TRBJ1-4|TRBV28
CASSFFSGLGEKLFF
>TRBJ1-2|TRBV14
CASSQRDYYGYTF
>TRBJ2-6|TRBV28
CASSLLRQLIVSGANVLTF
>TRBJ2-2|TRBV4-2
CASSQKRGSDTGELFF
>TRBJ2-5|TRBV7-2
CASSLQFAGYETQYF
>TRBJ1-2|TRBV5-4
CASSLAGQGHGYTF
>TRBJ2-3|TRBV4-1
CASSQEASRGTDTQYF
>NA|TRBV5-6
CASSLEGTGRGYEQYF
>TRBJ1-3|TRBV2
CASSGGFTGNTIYF
>TRBJ2-2|TRBV5-4
CASSLNRGHSTGELFF
>TRBJ2-2|TRBV15
CATSRLGLAGAGGTGELFF
>TRBJ2-3|TRBV5-6
CASSWGASGGGDTQYF
>TRBJ2-7|TRBV25-1
CASSDGLAGAYEQYF
>TRBJ1-5|TRBV7-9
CASSHRGGNQPQHF
>TRBJ1-6|TRBV7-2
CASSLLHTAASPLHF
>TRBJ2-3|TRBV29-1
CSVHRADSTDTQYF
>TRBJ2-7|TRBV28
CASSGLAGVGEQYF
>TRBJ2-3|TRBV11-2
CASSALGGREADTQYF
>TRBJ2-5|TRBV7-8
CASSSGRETQYF
>TRBJ2-1|TRBV25-1
CASSEALADEQFF
>TRBJ2-1|TRBV4-1
CASSHGQISYNEQFF
>TRBJ1-4|TRBV19
CASSQGNGEKLFF
>TRBJ1-2|TRBV7-9
CASSSVGGLGYGYTF
>TRBJ2-1|TRBV9
CASSRVPSGSSYNEQFF
>TRBJ2-3|TRBV5-1
CASSLASGSGTDTQYF
>TRBJ1-2|TRBV4-3
CASSQGLVYGYTF
>TRBJ2-7|TRBV7-8
CASSLEAGGHYEQYF
>TRBJ2-7|TRBV11-3
CASSLGPADRDYEQYF